This T cell receptor beta chain was identified in a study of OX40 agonist ivuxolimab in advanced cancers. Study conclusions and caveats: Compared with others, partial responders at 0.1-3.0 mg/kg displayed clonal expansion among the lowest.

The CDR3 length is 16 residues. Germline CDR1 and CDR2: SGHAT and FQNNGV. V was pared by 0 bases and J by 3 bases, with 6 bases of the junction left unmatched. Produced via immunoSEQ multiplex PCR; TCRdb's table is partial and in-frame only. The sample lists 28,000 or so clones; roughly 85% were seen once. Comments on this clone: Antigen specificity is unknown.

The rearrangement uses TRBV11-2 and TRBJ2-7, with 9 bases fitting TRBD1. This sample comprised CD4+ or CD8+ T cells sorted from blood, obtained in a trial of the OX40 agonist ivuxolimab. The source is an adult with an advanced solid tumor such as melanoma, head and neck, liver or kidney cancer. The CDR3 region has the DNA TGTGCCAGCAGCTTAGAAATACAGGGGGCGTTCTACGAGCAGTACTTC. Protein: CASSLEIQGAFYEQYF.